This T cell receptor (beta chain) was found in a study of blood T cell repertoires in COVID-19. Study information: The United States, Italy and Spain provided the acute and convalescent COVID-19 samples.

Donors were grouped by their self-reported clinical history. V was pared by 0 bases and J by 0 bases, with 8 bases between. The V gene's germline CDR1 is MGHRA and CDR2 YSYEKL. The CDR3 has 15 residues. Authors' methods: Amplification of reference gene primers provided the estimated nucleated cell counts. Repertoires were generated with immunoSEQ multiplex PCR, while TCRdb's copy carries only in-frame clones and drops some. The V and J calls and clone size are taken from that table; D and trimming were inferred from the DNA. The data contain fewer than 350,000 clones, around 85% of them singletons. The TCR originated in a woman aged 25-40 years who had been exposed to COVID-19. The chain is built from TRBV4-1 and TRBJ1-1; D remains ambiguous. Sequencing was performed on PBMCs or T cells enriched from blood (not recorded which). CDR3: CASSQESGLNTEAFF. In DNA form, the CDR3 reads TGCGCCAGCAGCCAAGAGTCGGGTCTGAACACTGAAGCTTTCTTT.